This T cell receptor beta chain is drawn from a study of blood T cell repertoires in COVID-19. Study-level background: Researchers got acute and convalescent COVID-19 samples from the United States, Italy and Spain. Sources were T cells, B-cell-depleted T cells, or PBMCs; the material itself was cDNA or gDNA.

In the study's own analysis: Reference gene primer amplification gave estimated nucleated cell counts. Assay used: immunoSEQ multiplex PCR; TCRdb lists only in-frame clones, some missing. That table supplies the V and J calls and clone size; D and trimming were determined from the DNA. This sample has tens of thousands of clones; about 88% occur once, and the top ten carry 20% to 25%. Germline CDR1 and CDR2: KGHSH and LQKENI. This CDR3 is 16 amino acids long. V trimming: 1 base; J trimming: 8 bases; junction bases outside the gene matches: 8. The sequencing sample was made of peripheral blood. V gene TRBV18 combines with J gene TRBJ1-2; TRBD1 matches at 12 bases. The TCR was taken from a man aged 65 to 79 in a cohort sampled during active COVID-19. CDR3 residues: CASSPQTGTGGEGYTF. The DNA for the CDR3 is TGTGCCAGCTCACCACAAACCGGGACAGGGGGCGAGGGCTACACCTTC. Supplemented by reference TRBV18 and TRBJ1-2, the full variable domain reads NAGVMQNPRHLVRRRGQEARLRCSPMKGHSHVYWYRQLPEEGLKFMVYLQKENIIDESGMPKERFSAEFPKEGPSILRIQQVVRGDSAAYFCASSPQTGTGGEGYTFGSGTRLTVV.